The source of this TCR beta chain is a study of technical replicates of blood from several donors. Germline lookup yields CDR1 LGHNA and CDR2 YSLEER. Trimming took 0 bases from V and 5 from J; bases not matched to a gene: 3. The CDR3 contains 14 residues. The method was immunoSEQ multiplex PCR; TCRdb's version includes in-frame clones alone and lacks a portion of them. Of roughly 70,000 clones detected, about 94% appear once; the ten largest clones hold approximately 0.4%. This clone was seen only once. This TCR was recovered from a human donor in good health. This chain links TRBV4-3 with TRBJ1-2, with 7 positions matching TRBD1. The sample taken for sequencing was T cells isolated from PBMCs. CDR3 bases: TGCGCCAGCAGCCAAGACAGGGGGACTTATGGCTACACCTTC. This codes for CASSQDRGTYGYTF.